This T cell receptor (beta chain) was recorded in a study of T cell changes during pregnancy in multiple sclerosis. Some clones are missing from TCRdb's copy, which holds only in-frame ones; the method was immunoSEQ multiplex PCR. The top ten hold around 3.5% of the sample, which has around 60,000 clones, 94% seen once. This CDR3 contains 11 residues. In germline, CDR1 is SGHAT, CDR2 FQNNGV. Between the trimmed V and J ends, which lost 4 bases and 9 bases, there was a span of 7 bases. The chain combines TRBV11-2 with TRBJ2-1; possible D gene TRBD2, 5 bases. The TCR originated in a female donor with multiple sclerosis, enrolled in a pregnancy study. This sample comprised CD8+ T cells from peripheral blood mononuclear cells, obtained in the third trimester of pregnancy. CDR3: CASSSLAEQFF. The CDR3 coding sequence is TGTGCCAGCAGCTCCCTAGCTGAGCAGTTCTTC.